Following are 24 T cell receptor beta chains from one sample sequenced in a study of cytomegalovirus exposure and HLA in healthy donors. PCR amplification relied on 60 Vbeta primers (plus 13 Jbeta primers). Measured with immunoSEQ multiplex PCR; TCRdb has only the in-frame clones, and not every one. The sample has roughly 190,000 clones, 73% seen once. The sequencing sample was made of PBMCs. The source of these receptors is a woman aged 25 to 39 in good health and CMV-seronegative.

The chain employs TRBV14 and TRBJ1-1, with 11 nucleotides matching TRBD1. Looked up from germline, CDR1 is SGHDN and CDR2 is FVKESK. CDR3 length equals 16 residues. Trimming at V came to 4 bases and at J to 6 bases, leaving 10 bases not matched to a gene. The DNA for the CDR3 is TGTGCCAGCAGCCGCGGACAGGGGGCGTCTATAGCTGAAGCTTTCTTT. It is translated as CASSRGQGASIAEAFF.

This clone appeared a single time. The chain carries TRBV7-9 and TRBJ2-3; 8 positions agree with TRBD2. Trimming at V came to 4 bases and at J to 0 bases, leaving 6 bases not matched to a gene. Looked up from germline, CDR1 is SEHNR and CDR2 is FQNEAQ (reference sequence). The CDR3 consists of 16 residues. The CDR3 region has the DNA TGTGCCAGCAGCTCCCGACTAGCGCGTAGCACAGATACGCAGTATTTT. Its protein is CASSSRLARSTDTQYF.

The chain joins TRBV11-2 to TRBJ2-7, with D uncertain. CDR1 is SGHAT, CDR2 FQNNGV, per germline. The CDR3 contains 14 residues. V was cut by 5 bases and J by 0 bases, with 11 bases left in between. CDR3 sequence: CASSLDRSSYEQYF. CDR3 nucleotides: TGTGCCAGCAGCCTTGACCGGAGCTCCTACGAGCAGTACTTC.

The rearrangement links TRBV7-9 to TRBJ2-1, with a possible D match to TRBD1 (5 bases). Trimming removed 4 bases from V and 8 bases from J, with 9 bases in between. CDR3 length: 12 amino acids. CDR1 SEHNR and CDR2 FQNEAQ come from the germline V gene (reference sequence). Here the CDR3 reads CASSSLGDEQFF. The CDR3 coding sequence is TGTGCCAGCAGCTCCCTAGGGGATGAGCAGTTCTTC.

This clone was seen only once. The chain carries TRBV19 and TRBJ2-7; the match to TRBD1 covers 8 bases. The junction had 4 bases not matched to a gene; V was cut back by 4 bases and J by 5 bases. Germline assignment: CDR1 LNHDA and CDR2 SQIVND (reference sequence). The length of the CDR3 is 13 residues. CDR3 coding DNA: TGTGCCAGTAGTACTACAGGGGGGAACGAGCAGTACTTC. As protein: CASSTTGGNEQYF.

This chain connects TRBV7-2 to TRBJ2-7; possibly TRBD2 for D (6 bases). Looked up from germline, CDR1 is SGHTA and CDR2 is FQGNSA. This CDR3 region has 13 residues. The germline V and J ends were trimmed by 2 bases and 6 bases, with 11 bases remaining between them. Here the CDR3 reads CASSLRQGGEQYF. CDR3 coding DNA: TGTGCCAGCAGCTTAAGGCAGGGAGGCGAGCAGTACTTC.

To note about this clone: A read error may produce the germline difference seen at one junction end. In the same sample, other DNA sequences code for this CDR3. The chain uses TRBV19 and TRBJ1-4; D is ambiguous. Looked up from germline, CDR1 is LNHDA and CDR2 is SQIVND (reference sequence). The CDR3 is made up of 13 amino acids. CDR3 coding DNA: TGTGCCAGTAGGGCCGCAACTAATGAAAAGCTGTTTTTT. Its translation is CASRAATNEKLFF.

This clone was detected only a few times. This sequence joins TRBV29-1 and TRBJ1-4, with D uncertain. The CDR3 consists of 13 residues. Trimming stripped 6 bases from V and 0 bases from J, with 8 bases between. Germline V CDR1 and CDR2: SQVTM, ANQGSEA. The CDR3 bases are TGCAGCGTCAAGCCCGCAACTAATGAAAAACTGTTTTTT. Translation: CSVKPATNEKLFF.

CDR3 DNA: TGTGCCAGCCGTTCGGGACAGTCTTGGAAGGGGGGTGAAAAACTGTTTTTT. Amino acid sequence: CASRSGQSWKGGEKLFF. J is TRBJ1-4 and V is TRBV2; the match to TRBD1 covers 7 bases. J gave up 7 bases and V 8 bases, and 19 bases lay outside the gene matches. The CDR3 has 17 amino acids. CDR1 SNHLY and CDR2 FYNNEI come from the germline V gene.

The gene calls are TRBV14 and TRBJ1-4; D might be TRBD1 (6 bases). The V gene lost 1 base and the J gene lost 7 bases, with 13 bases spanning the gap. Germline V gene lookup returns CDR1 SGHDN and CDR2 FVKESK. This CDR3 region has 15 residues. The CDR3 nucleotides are TGTGCCAGCAGCCAAGTCAGGGGACAAGGTGAAAAACTGTTTTTT. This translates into CASSQVRGQGEKLFF.

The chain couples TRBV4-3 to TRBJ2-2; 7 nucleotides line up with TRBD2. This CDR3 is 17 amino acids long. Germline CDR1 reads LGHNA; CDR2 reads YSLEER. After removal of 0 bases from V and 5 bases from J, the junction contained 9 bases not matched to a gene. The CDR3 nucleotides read TGCGCCAGCAGCCAAGAGGGGCGGGAGAGCACTACCGGGGAGCTGTTTTTT. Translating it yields CASSQEGRESTTGELFF.

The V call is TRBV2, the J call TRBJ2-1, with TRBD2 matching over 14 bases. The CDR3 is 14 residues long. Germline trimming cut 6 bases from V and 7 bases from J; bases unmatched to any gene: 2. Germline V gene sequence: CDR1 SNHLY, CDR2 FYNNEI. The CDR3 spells CASRGTSGGNEQFF. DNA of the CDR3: TGTGCCAGCAGGGGGACTAGCGGGGGTAATGAGCAGTTCTTC.

The CDR3 nucleotides read TGTGCCAGCAGTTTATGGGGGTCAGGGGGGTGGAACACTGAAGCTTTCTTT. Amino acid sequence: CASSLWGSGGWNTEAFF. The chain has TRBV27 and TRBJ1-1; 7 bases align to TRBD1. CDR1 MNHEY and CDR2 SMNVEV come from the germline V gene (reference sequence). The CDR3 covers 17 residues. V was pared by 1 base and J by 1 base, with 9 bases of the junction left unmatched.

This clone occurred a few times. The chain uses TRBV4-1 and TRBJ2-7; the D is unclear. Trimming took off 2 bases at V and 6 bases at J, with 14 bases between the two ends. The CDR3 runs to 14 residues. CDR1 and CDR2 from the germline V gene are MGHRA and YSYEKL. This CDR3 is CASSQPRSSREQYF. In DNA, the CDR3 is TGCGCCAGCAGCCAACCCAGGTCCTCTCGCGAGCAGTACTTC.

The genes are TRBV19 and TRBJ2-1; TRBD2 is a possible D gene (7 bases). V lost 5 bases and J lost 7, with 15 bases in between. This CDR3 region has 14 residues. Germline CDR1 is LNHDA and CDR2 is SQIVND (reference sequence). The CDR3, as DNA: TGTGCCAGTAGTCCGGCGGGGGCGGTGAATGAGCAGTTCTTC. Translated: CASSPAGAVNEQFF.

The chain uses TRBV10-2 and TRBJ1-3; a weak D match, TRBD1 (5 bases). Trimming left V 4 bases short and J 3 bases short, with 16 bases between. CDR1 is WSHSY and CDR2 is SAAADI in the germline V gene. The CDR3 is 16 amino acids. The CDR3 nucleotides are TGCGCCAGCAGTGCCGACAGCCCCAGAAGTGGAAACACCATATATTTT. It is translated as CASSADSPRSGNTIYF.

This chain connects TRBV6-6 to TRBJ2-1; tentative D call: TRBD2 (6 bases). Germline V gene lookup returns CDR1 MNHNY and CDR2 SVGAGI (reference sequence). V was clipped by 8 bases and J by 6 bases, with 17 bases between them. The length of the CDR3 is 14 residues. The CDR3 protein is CASGGSPRGNEQFF. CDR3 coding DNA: TGTGCCAGCGGAGGGTCACCCAGAGGCAATGAGCAGTTCTTC.

The CDR3 reads CASSTRQTGELFF. The CDR3 DNA reads TGTGCCAGCAGCACGAGACAGACCGGGGAGCTGTTTTTT. The V gene is TRBV7-9, the J gene TRBJ2-2; tentatively, D is TRBD1 (5 bases). The V end lost 5 bases, the J end lost 5 bases, and 9 bases lay between the germline ends. Looked up from germline, CDR1 is SEHNR and CDR2 is FQNEAQ (reference sequence). The CDR3 totals 13 residues.

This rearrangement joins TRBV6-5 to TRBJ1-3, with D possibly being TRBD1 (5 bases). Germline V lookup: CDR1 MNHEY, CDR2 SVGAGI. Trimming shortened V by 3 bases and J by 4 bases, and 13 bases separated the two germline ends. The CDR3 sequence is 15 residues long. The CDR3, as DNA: TGTGCCAGCAGTTATAGTGAGGGGAGGGGAAACACCATATATTTT. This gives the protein CASSYSEGRGNTIYF.

The CDR3 sequence is CASSPLYNSPLHF. As DNA, the CDR3 is TGTGCCAGCAGCCCACTATATAATTCACCCCTCCACTTT. The gene calls are TRBV7-9 and TRBJ1-6; D unresolved. The CDR3 sequence is 13 residues long. Looked up from germline, CDR1 is SEHNR and CDR2 is FQNEAQ (reference sequence). The V end lost 5 bases, the J end lost 4 bases, and 6 bases lay between the germline ends.

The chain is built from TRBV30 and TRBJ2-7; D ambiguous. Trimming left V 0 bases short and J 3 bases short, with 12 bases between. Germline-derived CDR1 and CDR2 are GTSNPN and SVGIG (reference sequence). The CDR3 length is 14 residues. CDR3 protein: CAWSVPGRRYEQYF. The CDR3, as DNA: TGTGCCTGGAGTGTACCGGGTCGGCGCTACGAGCAGTACTTC.

The CDR3 reads CASETGVYTEAFF. The CDR3 nucleotides are TGTGCCAGCGAAACAGGGGTTTACACTGAAGCTTTCTTT. This chain uses TRBV6-1 with TRBJ1-1, with 7 bases lining up with TRBD1. This CDR3 contains 13 residues. Germline CDR1 MNHNS, CDR2 SASEGT. Losses at the gene ends were 8 bases for V and 3 bases for J; bases not matched to a gene: 6.

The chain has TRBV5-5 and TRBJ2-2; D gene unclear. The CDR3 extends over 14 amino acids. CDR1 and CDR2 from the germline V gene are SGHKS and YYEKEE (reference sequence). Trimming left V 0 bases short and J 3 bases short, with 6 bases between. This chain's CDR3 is CASSLGGDTGELFF. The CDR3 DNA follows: TGTGCCAGCAGCTTGGGCGGAGACACCGGGGAGCTGTTTTTT. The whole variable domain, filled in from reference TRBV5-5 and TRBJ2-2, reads DAGVTQSPTHLIKTRGQQVTLRCSPISGHKSVSWYQQVLGQGPQFIFQYYEKEERGRGNFPDRFSARQFPNYSSELNVNALLLGDSALYLCASSLGGDTGELFFGEGSRLTVL.

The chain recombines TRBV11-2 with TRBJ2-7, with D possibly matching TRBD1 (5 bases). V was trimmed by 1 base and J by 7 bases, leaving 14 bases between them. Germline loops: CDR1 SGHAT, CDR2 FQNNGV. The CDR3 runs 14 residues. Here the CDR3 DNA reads TGTGCCAGCAGCTTAGGGCAAGGACGGACAGAGCAGTACTTC. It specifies CASSLGQGRTEQYF. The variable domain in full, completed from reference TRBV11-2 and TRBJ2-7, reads EAGVAQSPRYKIIEKRQSVAFWCNPISGHATLYWYQQILGQGPKLLIQFQNNGVVDDSQLPKDRFSAERLKGVDSTLKIQPAKLEDSAVYLCASSLGQGRTEQYFGPGTRLTVT.